This TCR beta chain was sequenced during a study of T cells in Graves' hyperthyroidism and ophthalmopathy. General study points: Ophthalmopathy was distinguished from stable hyperthyroidism by 13 V-J signatures. In blood, most of the thyroid clonotypes expanded above 0.001 were also present.

CDR3 length: 17 amino acids. Trimming cost V 8 bases and J 1 base; bases outside gene matches: 13. In germline, CDR1 is MDHEN, CDR2 SYDVKM. Researchers took RNA transcripts and amplified the TCR beta CDR3 regions from them. Using the HTBI primer set, a first-round RT-PCR was run on the TCR CDR3. TCRdb independently ran MiXCR on the multiplex PCR reads; one entry per CDR3 protein. The repertoire includes around 250,000 distinct CDR3 sequences, less than 15% of them detected once, and 13% sits in the top ten. Remarks on this clonotype: Its antigen remains unidentified.

The chain combines TRBV28 with TRBJ2-7; 11 bases are a match to TRBD2. The TCR sequence derives from a woman in her thirties or forties with Graves' hyperthyroidism that later progressed to Graves' ophthalmopathy. The sample comprised blood. CDR3 loop: CASHPTSGIWESYEQYF. The CDR3 region has the DNA TGTGCCAGCCATCCGACTAGCGGGATATGGGAGTCCTACGAGCAGTACTTC.